The clone carrying this TCR beta chain was picked up a small number of times. These data belong to a study of tumor and adjacent non-tumor tissue in lung cancer. RNA was extracted from bulk tissue without any cell sorting. The library came from three nested PCR rounds adapted from ARM-PCR protocols. TCRdb fed the multiplex PCR reads into MiXCR, producing one record per CDR3 protein. The sample comprises roughly 93,000 distinct CDR3 sequences, less than 80% of which are singletons, and around 20% rests with the top ten. V lost 11 bases, J lost 2 bases, and 21 bases lay in between. The CDR3 spans 15 residues. Germline V gene data show CDR1 as SGHDN and CDR2 as FVKESK.

The chain employs TRBV14 and TRBJ2-5, with TRBD2 as a possible D gene (6 bases). The sequence was collected from a man in his 60s with non-small cell lung cancer. Specimen: lung tumor tissue. CDR3 amino acids: CAGGEGGKLQETQYF. CDR3 in DNA: TGTGCCGGCGGAGAAGGCGGGAAACTTCAAGAGACCCAGTACTTC.